These 21 T cell receptor beta chains share one sample of origin, sequenced in a study of circulating CD8 cells and anti-PD-1 response in melanoma. Four subsets defined by PD-1 and/or TIGIT were sorted from live CD3+CD8+TCRalphabeta+ cells. TCR libraries were prepared from approximately 15 ng of total RNA with the QIAseq Immune Repertoire TCR panel. TCRdb reprocessed the reads via MiXCR and lists one record per CDR3 protein. The repertoire holds approximately 770 distinct CDR3 sequences, with approximately 8.4% as singletons. Sequences were derived from CD8+ T cells from PBMCs, sampled at baseline or after one month of anti-PD-1 therapy (not recorded which). The receptors derive from a human donor with melanoma.

This chain joins TRBV6-1 and TRBJ1-5; perhaps TRBD1 as D (5 bases). The germline CDR1 and CDR2 sequences are MNHNS and SASEGT. The CDR3 is made up of 17 amino acids. V was cut by 2 bases and J by 6 bases, with 20 bases left in between. The CDR3 region has the DNA TGTGCCAGCAGTGAATCTACGACAGCCCAAGGAGGTCAGCCCCAGCATTTT. As protein: CASSESTTAQGGQPQHF.

This clonotype is labeled as medium-sized. The chain couples TRBV7-9 to TRBJ2-7; D possibly corresponds to TRBD1 (6 bases). Trimming removed 6 bases at V and 5 bases at J, with 17 bases between. The CDR3 is made up of 14 amino acids. Germline values: CDR1 SEHNR, CDR2 FQNEAQ (reference sequence). CDR3 in amino acids: CASSPNTGLNEQYF. CDR3 coding DNA: TGTGCCAGCAGTCCCAACACAGGGCTGAACGAGCAGTACTTC.

The rearrangement links TRBV9 to TRBJ2-1; D is ambiguous. Germline CDR1 and CDR2: SGDLS and YYNGEE. V lost 1 base to trimming and J lost 6 bases, with 11 bases between them. This CDR3 has 14 amino acids. This CDR3 is CASSVFPAANEQFF. The CDR3, as DNA: TGTGCCAGCAGCGTATTCCCAGCAGCCAATGAGCAGTTCTTC.

This clonotype was recorded a few times. A single base separates this from a much larger clone, so it may be a read error. V gene TRBV19 combines with J gene TRBJ1-1; no reliable D call. The V end lost 6 bases, the J end lost 4 bases, and 12 bases lay between the germline ends. Germline V gives CDR1 LNHDA, CDR2 SQIVND (reference sequence). This CDR3 is built from 13 residues. For the CDR3, the DNA is TGTGCCAGTAGAGAGGCGGGAACCACTGAAGCTTTCTTT. Protein product: CASREAGTTEAFF.

Judged by abundance, this clonotype is medium-sized. This CDR3 reads CASSEDRLLYEQYF. For the CDR3, the DNA is TGTGCCAGCAGTGAAGATCGACTGCTCTACGAGCAGTACTTC. This chain links TRBV2 with TRBJ2-7; D unclear. V was pared by 1 base and J by 3 bases, with 10 bases between. The CDR3 is 14 amino acids. Germline assignment: CDR1 SNHLY and CDR2 FYNNEI.

Judged by abundance, this clonotype is large. J is TRBJ2-1 and V is TRBV9; 9 nucleotides line up with TRBD2. The CDR3 spans 19 residues. Per the germline V gene, CDR1 is SGDLS and CDR2 is YYNGEE. V lost 5 bases and J lost 1; bases outside the gene matches: 16. The CDR3 sequence: CASSERPGTSSTSYNEQFF. CDR3 nucleotide sequence: TGTGCCAGCAGTGAACGTCCCGGGACTAGCTCTACTTCCTACAATGAGCAGTTCTTC.

This clonotype turned up a few times. The V gene is TRBV3-1, the J gene TRBJ2-1; 7 nucleotides line up with TRBD2. With V trimmed by 1 base and J by 4 bases, 4 bases remained unmatched. Per the germline V gene, CDR1 is LGHDT and CDR2 is YNNKEL (reference sequence). This CDR3 has 15 residues. In DNA, the CDR3 is TGTGCCAGCAGCCAAGCGAGCGGGGAGTACAATGAGCAGTTCTTC. Its protein product is CASSQASGEYNEQFF.

By sample share, this clonotype is medium-sized. J is TRBJ2-3 and V is TRBV7-2; 9 bases are shared with TRBD2. The V gene end was trimmed by 2 bases and the J gene end by 2 bases; junction bases not matched to a gene: 5. CDR3 length: 16 residues. The V gene's germline CDR1 is SGHTA and CDR2 FQGNSA. The CDR3 DNA reads as TGTGCCAGCAGCTTATTAGCGGGGGCATTCACAGATACGCAGTATTTT. Residues: CASSLLAGAFTDTQYF.

This clonotype is large by share. The chain employs TRBV5-5 and TRBJ2-3; D remains ambiguous. The CDR3 runs 14 residues. Trimming stripped 0 bases from V and 2 bases from J, with 7 bases between. Germline values: CDR1 SGHKS, CDR2 YYEKEE (reference sequence). The CDR3 DNA follows: TGTGCCAGCAGCTTGGAACAGTCCACAGATACGCAGTATTTT. Protein sequence: CASSLEQSTDTQYF.

This clonotype rates as large (0.1 to 1%). The chain is built from TRBV27 and TRBJ2-7; maybe TRBD1 (5 bases). Germline CDR1 reads MNHEY; CDR2 reads SMNVEV (reference sequence). V lost 3 bases, J lost 0 bases, and 9 bases lay in between. The CDR3 is 14 amino acids. CDR3 nucleotides: TGTGCCAGCAGTTTTGACACAGGCTCCTACGAGCAGTACTTC. This translates into CASSFDTGSYEQYF.

This clonotype is termed large (0.1 to 1%). J is TRBJ1-2 and V is TRBV27; 7 bases are a match to TRBD1. The CDR3 runs to 15 residues. Germline values: CDR1 MNHEY, CDR2 SMNVEV (reference sequence). Trimming cost V 6 bases and J 0 bases; bases outside gene matches: 7. CDR3 in amino acids: CASSHRDSTNYGYTF. In DNA form, the CDR3 reads TGTGCCAGCAGCCACCGGGACAGCACTAACTATGGCTACACCTTC.

As regards this clonotype: Since a much larger clone is just one base distant, this may be a read error. The CDR3 carries no conserved terminal phenylalanine or tryptophan, so it likely arises from a read error. The chain couples TRBV10-2 to TRBJ2-7; 7 positions match TRBD1. Germline V gene lookup returns CDR1 WSHSY and CDR2 SAAADI. This CDR3 has 13 residues. V lost 6 bases, J lost 3 bases, and 5 bases stayed unmatched. The CDR3 region is CASRTGQNYEQYS. In DNA form, the CDR3 reads TGCGCCAGCAGGACGGGACAGAACTACGAGCAGTACTCC.

The chain uses TRBV9 and TRBJ2-7, with D hard to call. Germline assignment: CDR1 SGDLS and CDR2 YYNGEE. The CDR3 runs 14 residues. The V end was cut by 0 bases, the J end by 0 bases, with 7 bases between. The chain's CDR3 is CASSVGYRSYEQYF. In nucleotides, the CDR3 is TGTGCCAGCAGCGTAGGGTACCGCTCCTACGAGCAGTACTTC.

By sample fraction, this clonotype is medium-sized. The J gene is TRBJ1-5, the V gene TRBV9; no reliable D call. The germline V gene encodes CDR1 SGDLS and CDR2 YYNGEE. V gave up 4 bases and J gave up 0 bases, with 8 bases separating them. The CDR3 covers 14 residues. The CDR3: CASSPVASNQPQHF. CDR3 DNA: TGTGCCAGCAGCCCCGTAGCTAGCAATCAGCCCCAGCATTTT.

Within the sample, this clonotype is medium-sized. The CDR3 sequence is CASSLGGLARAKNIQYF. The CDR3, as DNA: TGTGCCAGCAGCTTAGGCGGACTAGCGAGAGCCAAAAACATTCAGTACTTC. The rearrangement links TRBV7-2 to TRBJ2-4; 9 positions match TRBD2. The CDR3 is 17 amino acids. Germline lookup yields CDR1 SGHTA and CDR2 FQGNSA. Unmatched junction bases numbered 4, after V lost 1 base and J lost 0 bases.

This clonotype is large. The chain has TRBV19 and TRBJ2-3; a weak D match, TRBD1 (5 bases). CDR3 length: 14 amino acids. With 4 bases removed from V and 1 base from J, the gap between germline ends came to 9 bases. Looked up from germline, CDR1 is LNHDA and CDR2 is SQIVND (reference sequence). The CDR3 region is CASSTIQGTDTQYF. In nucleotides, the CDR3 is TGTGCCAGTAGTACGATACAGGGCACAGATACGCAGTATTTT.

This clonotype has only one observation. V is TRBV7-2 and J is TRBJ2-7, with 9 nucleotides matching TRBD2. Germline V gene data show CDR1 as SGHTA and CDR2 as FQGNSA. This CDR3 is 14 amino acids long. After removal of 3 bases from V and 5 bases from J, the junction contained 5 bases not matched to a gene. The CDR3 region is CASSFASGAHEQYF. The CDR3 region has the DNA TGTGCCAGCAGCTTTGCTAGCGGGGCCCACGAGCAGTACTTC.

This clonotype ranks as medium-sized. The rearrangement links TRBV19 to TRBJ2-3; 7 bases line up with TRBD1. There are 14 residues in the CDR3. Trimming took 7 bases from V and 6 from J; bases not matched to a gene: 10. Looked up from germline, CDR1 is LNHDA and CDR2 is SQIVND (reference sequence). The DNA of the CDR3 is TGTGCCAGTACCTCGACAGGGCACGGGGATACGCAGTATTTT. Translated, it gives CASTSTGHGDTQYF.

This clonotype rates as medium-sized (0.01 to 0.1%). The V call is TRBV12-3 or TRBV12-4, the J call TRBJ1-1; tentative D call: TRBD1 (5 bases). This CDR3 region has 14 residues. V lost 7 bases and J 5 bases, leaving 17 bases between the germline ends. Written as DNA, the CDR3 is TGTGCCAGCACCTGGGACGGCACCGGGACTGAAGCTTTCTTT. Encoded protein: CASTWDGTGTEAFF.

This clonotype is classed as medium-sized. The chain joins TRBV3-1 to TRBJ1-1; D is perhaps TRBD1 (6 bases). CDR3 length: 14 residues. Germline V gene lookup returns CDR1 LGHDT and CDR2 YNNKEL (reference sequence). The V gene lost 1 base and the J gene lost 0 bases, with 6 bases spanning the gap. The CDR3 is CASSQGTVNTEAFF. As DNA, the CDR3 is TGTGCCAGCAGCCAAGGGACAGTGAACACTGAAGCTTTCTTT.

This clonotype is categorized as medium-sized. The gene calls are TRBV7-3 and TRBJ2-3; 8 bases are shared with TRBD1. The V and J ends lost 2 bases and 5 bases, in that order; junction bases with no gene match: 6. The CDR3 totals 15 residues. Per the germline V gene, CDR1 is SGHTA and CDR2 is FQGTGA. CDR3 nucleotide sequence: TGTGCCAGCAGCTTACTGACAGGGGCGGAAGATACGCAGTATTTT. Amino acids: CASSLLTGAEDTQYF. The full variable domain, in which reference TRBV7-3 and TRBJ2-3 provide the parts outside the CDR3, is GAGVSQTPSNKVTEKGKYVELRCDPISGHTALYWYRQSLGQGPEFLIYFQGTGAADDSGLPNDRFFAVRPEGSVSTLKIQRTERGDSAVYLCASSLLTGAEDTQYFGPGTRLTVL.